This TCR beta chain was captured by sequencing in a study of T cell responses to AZD1222 COVID-19 vaccine. Germline assignment: CDR1 MNHNY and CDR2 SVGAGI (reference sequence). Trimming removed 5 bases from V and 2 bases from J; junction bases left unmatched: 4. This CDR3 spans 14 amino acids. Profiled with immunoSEQ multiplex PCR; TCRdb holds only in-frame clones, not every one. Here the sample spans over 150,000 clones, 88% being singletons. Study-wide results and limits: Females outnumbered males among donors, who were mostly white British; clonal diversity was possibly underestimated.

Concerning this clone: The antigen is undetermined.

The TCR comes from an adult who received the AZD1222 COVID-19 vaccine. The sequencing here drew on peripheral blood, taken 28 days after the second AZD1222 dose. The chain joins TRBV6-6 to TRBJ1-2; 8 nucleotides line up with TRBD1. This chain's CDR3 is CASSDRGENYGYTF. The CDR3 DNA is TGTGCCAGCAGTGACAGGGGAGAAAACTATGGCTACACCTTC.